This T cell receptor beta chain was identified during a study of cytomegalovirus exposure and HLA in healthy donors listed by TCRdb under 2017. Notes on the research overall: An earlier analysis of some 550 of the donors reported 250 to 300 Gb of sequence data and 117 million unique TCR beta sequences from around 200 million T cells. Because of strong linkage in the cohort, five DR-DQ haplotypes were treated as single units for association and clustering. Rather than using new phenotypic data, the later analysis identified candidate immune exposures from TCR beta sequences and from how often those sequences occurred across donors. Among 300 to 500 genotyped donors of the cohort, an average of around 250,000 unique TCR beta nucleotide sequences was sequenced per donor, of which about 19% were non-productive. Both class I and class II loci were covered by HLA typing, at four-digit resolution. The study aimed to test whether signatures of past pathogen exposure could be identified by cataloging public T cell receptors. A later analysis re-examined previously published TCR beta repertoires from 610 or so donors and added high-resolution HLA genotyping to investigate patterns of TCR occurrence. To decide whether each TCR beta V gene segment behaved as functional or pseudogenic, an earlier analysis of some 600 of the donors relied on high-throughput TCR beta sequencing. All discovery cohort repertoires had been generated on a single sequencing platform. An early release covering roughly 600 HLA-typed donors comprised about 310 gigabases of sequencing data and roughly 86 million unique TCR sequences. The study profiled the T cell repertoires of 550 to 700 subjects by immunosequencing and related them to cytomegalovirus serostatus. Donor age, sex, ethnicity and CMV serostatus were compiled together with the repertoire data. Besides the first cohort of around 670 subjects, a separate validation cohort made up of roughly 130 different subjects was used. In a later genetic analysis, genome-wide SNP genotypes for 398 of the 666 donors were used, and that subset was treated as a discovery cohort. The genetic ancestry cluster associated with self-reported Caucasian donors included about 84% of the roughly 360 genotyped donors. To predict cytomegalovirus infection status, the study combined high-throughput TCR immunosequencing, statistical association of individual TCRs with disease status, and machine learning. The number of typed donors differed by locus: about 620-640 for A, B, C, DRB1 and DQB1; approximately 520 for DQA1; around 580 for DPA1; and 400 to 480 for DPB1.

To prepare the library, the immunoSEQ multiplex PCR assay was applied. For the multiplex PCR, a mixture combining 60 forward primers for TCR Vbeta segments and 13 reverse primers for TCR Jbeta segments was used. A multiplex PCR assay on genomic DNA amplified the CDR3 region of rearranged TCR beta genes. The amplified TCR beta libraries were sequenced on the Illumina HiSeq System as 87-base-pair reads. The authors processed their data as follows. Across the 500 to 700 repertoires, a later analysis counted about 81 million unique TCR beta chains, 8.5 million to 12 million of which were shared by at least two donors. Raw reads were error-corrected and collapsed into unique sequences by a nearest-neighbor algorithm in which closely related sequences were merged to remove PCR and sequencing errors. To assign V, D and J gene segments, CDR3 sequences were aligned to IMGT reference sequences. Each retained sequence needed at least a six-nucleotide match to both a V gene segment and a J gene segment. Rearrangements were called productive when the CDR3 lacked stop codons and stayed in frame with V and J; all others were non-productive. Following IMGT convention, CDR3 was defined as the stretch from the second conserved V-encoded cysteine up to the conserved J-encoded phenylalanine. The earlier analysis of more than 450 of the donors excluded sequences that lacked an unambiguous match to a single V gene segment. In an earlier analysis of almost 600 of the donors, a V segment was called functional when productive rearrangements were above 56.7%, and segregating when the standard deviation between donors exceeded 5%. A statistical classification framework was built for diagnosing cytomegalovirus status from the catalog of TCR beta chain sequences. In a later analysis, TCR nucleotide sequences were compared against IMGT/GENE-DB human TR gene sequences so that V and J genes could be assigned. In a later analysis, CDR3 sequences and most-parsimonious VDJ recombination scenarios were assigned using the TCRdist pipeline. In a later analysis, each TCR beta chain was defined by its CDR3 amino acid sequence together with its V-gene family, and reads lacking a unique V-gene family were excluded. To address suspected cross-contamination and a sequencing artifact, a later analysis removed around 590 highly shared, low-generation-probability nucleotide sequences. A later analysis calculated a clonal expansion index for each public chain from normalized within-repertoire ranks of inferred template counts. In a later analysis, generation probabilities were computed using a VDJ recombination model fitted to out-of-frame rearrangements, and the results were checked against IGoR. Hypergeometric tests were used in a later analysis to score TCR-TCR, TCR-HLA and TCR-CMV co-occurrence, with a repertoire-size bias correction applied to the TCR pairs. To estimate false discovery rates, a later analysis permuted the HLA or CMV assignments 20 times. A later analysis grouped co-occurring TCRs with DBSCAN, adding TCRdist sequence similarity when clustering within HLA-allele-positive subsets. For co-occurrence clustering, repertoires with fewer than 30,000 or more than 120,000 public chains were excluded, along with four to six repertoires with anomalous nucleotide sharing. TCRdb took this table from immuneACCESS and kept in-frame rearrangements with V and J called. Such tables lack part of the clones; where checked against another copy, unresolved V genes explain under half of the gap, and the rest is unexplained. V and J calls plus clone size are reproduced from that table; the DNA served to infer D and trimming. Present in this sample are about 210,000 clones, 70% to 80% of which were seen just once. About 0.37% of the sample belongs to the ten largest clones.

The cohort consisted of some 730 healthy bone marrow donors. At the time of sampling, every cohort member was nominally healthy, though immune exposures that went unrecorded were likely present. The donor was CMV seropositive and was included in the group of almost 300 seropositive cohort members. Every donor gave a peripheral blood sample, and the peripheral blood mononuclear cells from that sample were used for TCR beta sequencing. The Qiagen DNeasy Blood Extraction Kit was used to extract genomic DNA from the blood cell samples. Looking up the germline V gene yields CDR1 SGDLS and CDR2 YYNGEE. Cut back by 0 bases and 0 bases, the V and J ends lie 10 bases apart. The CDR3 holds 15 amino acids from the cysteine to the phenylalanine. The only DNA kept is the CDR3, 45 bases in frame from the first base. Comment on this clone: The antigen it binds to is not known. The input lacks base qualities; no much larger clone sits a single base away.

Points the paper makes about the study in general: The only immune exposure information available for the cohort was CMV serostatus. According to a later analysis, TCR association rates differed among HLA loci, with DRB1 alleles showing the most associated TCRs and HLA-C alleles showing the fewest. In the study, 150 to 200 TCR beta chains were listed as associated with cytomegalovirus. The sequencing pipeline was judged likely to have produced a cluster of highly shared sequence variants as a technical artifact. Compared with the approximately 700-donor mean, donors in an Asian-associated ancestry cluster had fewer N-insertions in productive TCRs, according to a later genetic analysis. Most CMV-associated TCR beta chains appeared to be HLA-restricted in a later analysis, and the HLA associations seemed to be driven largely by CMV exposure. The authors suggested that the approach could potentially be extended to other disease states and immunological phenotypes. Several of the top co-occurrence clusters appeared to be linked to parvovirus B19, influenza, CMV and Epstein-Barr virus, according to a later analysis. The classifier was reported to diagnose cytomegalovirus status with high specificity and sensitivity in both the original and validation cohorts. An earlier analysis of approximately 530 of the donors showed that most TCR beta V segments appeared in productive rearrangements either about 87% or about 30% of the time, which broadly matched IMGT annotations. In vitro tests confirmed that a few of the cytomegalovirus-associated TCR beta chains recognize cytomegalovirus antigens. Only TCR beta chains were sequenced in this cohort, and the absence of alpha or paired-chain data limited detectable features. Some IMGT-functional V segments, including TRBV6-2 and TRBV6-3, could not be told apart with the 87-base-pair reads, so those segments were excluded. At a false discovery rate of 0.05, a later analysis linked under 20,000 TCR beta sequences to specific HLA alleles. Linkage disequilibrium might explain the correlated functional status among segregating V segments, but an unknown experimental factor could not be excluded. Roughly 15 rarely observed V segments, including chromosome 9 orphons, were excluded from the earlier analysis of 550 to 700 of the donors because counts were too low. A later analysis found that HLA-associated TCR beta chains were more clonally expanded and had lower generation probabilities than equally common non-associated chains. When HLA alleles, especially DR and DQ, strongly co-occurred, attributing TCR associations to individual alleles was difficult. Most TCR sequences were seen in very few donors, while some public TCRs were found in many individuals. A further reported finding was that TCR beta sequences accurately predicted the HLA-A and HLA-B alleles for most subjects in the first cohort. An association between a missense DCLRE1C variant and V-gene and J-gene trimming of TCR beta chains was found in a later genetic analysis and replicated in an independent cohort. Roughly uniform sequencing depth across donors was assumed in presence/absence analyses, although this assumption may not hold. Because HLA typing was unavailable for some donors at each locus, only the typed subset was used in association tests.

The TCR was taken from a male donor in good health and CMV-seropositive. Sequences were obtained from PBMCs. The rearrangement combines TRBV9 with TRBJ2-7, with no D gene named confidently. The DNA reads as follows: TGTGCCAGCAGCGTAGCTATCACAGACTCCTACGAGCAGTACTTC. The encoded protein is CASSVAITDSYEQYF.